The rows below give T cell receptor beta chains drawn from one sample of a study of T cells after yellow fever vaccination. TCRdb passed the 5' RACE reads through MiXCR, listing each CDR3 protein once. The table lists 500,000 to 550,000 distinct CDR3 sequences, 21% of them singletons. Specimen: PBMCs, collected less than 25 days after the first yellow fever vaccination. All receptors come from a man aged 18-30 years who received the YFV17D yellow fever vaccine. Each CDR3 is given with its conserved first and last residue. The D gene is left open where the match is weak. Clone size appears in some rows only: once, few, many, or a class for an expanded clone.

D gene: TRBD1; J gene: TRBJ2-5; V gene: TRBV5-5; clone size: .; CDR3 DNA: TGTGCCAGCAGCCAACGGACAGGGAGCCCCCAAGAGACCCAGTACTTC; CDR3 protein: CASSQRTGSPQETQYF
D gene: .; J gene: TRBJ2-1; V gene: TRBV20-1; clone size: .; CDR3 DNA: TGCAGTGCTGGGGACGGATACAATGAGCAGTTCTTC; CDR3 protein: CSAGDGYNEQFF
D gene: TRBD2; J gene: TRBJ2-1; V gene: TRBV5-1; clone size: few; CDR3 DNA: TGCGCCAGCAGCTTGGAAAGCGGGGGGGGGCCCAAGCAGTTCTTC; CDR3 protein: CASSLESGGGPKQFF
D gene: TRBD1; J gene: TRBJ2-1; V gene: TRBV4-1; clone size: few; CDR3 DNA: TGCGCCAGCAGCCAAGCTGGGACAGGGAGCTCCTACAATGAGCAGTTCTTC; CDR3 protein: CASSQAGTGSSYNEQFF
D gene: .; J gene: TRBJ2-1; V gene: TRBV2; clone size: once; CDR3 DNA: TGTGCCAGCAGTCGGCCCCGCGGCGATGAGCAGTTCTTC; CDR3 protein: CASSRPRGDEQFF
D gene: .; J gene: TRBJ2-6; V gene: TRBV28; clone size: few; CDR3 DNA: TGTGCCACCCAGGGAGGGGCCAACGTCCTGACTTTC; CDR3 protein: CATQGGANVLTF
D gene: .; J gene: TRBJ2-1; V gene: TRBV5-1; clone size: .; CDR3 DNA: TGCGCCAGCAGCCAAGCCGGACTATCCCTCTACTGGTATGAGCAGTTCTTC; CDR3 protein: CASSQAGLSLYWYEQFF
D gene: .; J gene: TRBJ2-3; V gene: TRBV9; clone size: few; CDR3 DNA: TGTGCCAGCAGCGTGGGAGGTTTTTTCACAAATACGCAGTATTTT; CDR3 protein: CASSVGGFFTNTQYF
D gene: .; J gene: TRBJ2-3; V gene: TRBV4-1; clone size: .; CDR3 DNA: TGCGCCAGCAGCCAAGGGCGGGGTGGCACAGATACGCAGTATTTT; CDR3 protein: CASSQGRGGTDTQYF
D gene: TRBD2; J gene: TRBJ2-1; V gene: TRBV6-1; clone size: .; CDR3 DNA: TGTGCCACCAAAGGGAGCGGGGGGGCCTACAATGAGCAGTTCTTC; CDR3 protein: CATKGSGGAYNEQFF
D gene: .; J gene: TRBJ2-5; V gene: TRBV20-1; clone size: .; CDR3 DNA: TGCAGTGCTTCACGCAGACAGCACCTTCAAGAGACCCAGTACTTC; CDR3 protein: CSASRRQHLQETQYF
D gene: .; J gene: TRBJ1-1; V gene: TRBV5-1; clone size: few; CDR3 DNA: TGCGCCAGCAGCCCGCGGGCGGGAGGTAGGACTGAAGCTTTCTTT; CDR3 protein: CASSPRAGGRTEAFF